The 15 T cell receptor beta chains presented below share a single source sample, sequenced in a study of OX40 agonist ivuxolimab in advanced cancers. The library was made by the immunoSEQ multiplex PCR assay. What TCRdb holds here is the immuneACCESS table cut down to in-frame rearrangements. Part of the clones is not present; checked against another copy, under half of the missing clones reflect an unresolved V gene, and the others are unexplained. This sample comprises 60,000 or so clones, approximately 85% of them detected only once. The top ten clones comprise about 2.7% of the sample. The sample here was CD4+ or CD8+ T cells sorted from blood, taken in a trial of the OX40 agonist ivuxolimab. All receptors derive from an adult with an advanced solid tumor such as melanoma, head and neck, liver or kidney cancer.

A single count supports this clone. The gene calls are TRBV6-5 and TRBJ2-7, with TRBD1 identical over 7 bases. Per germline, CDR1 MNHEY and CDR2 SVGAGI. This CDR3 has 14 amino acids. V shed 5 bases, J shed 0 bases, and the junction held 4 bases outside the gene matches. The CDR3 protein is CASSKRTGSYEQYF. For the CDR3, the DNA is TGTGCCAGCAGTAAAAGGACAGGCTCCTACGAGCAGTACTTC.

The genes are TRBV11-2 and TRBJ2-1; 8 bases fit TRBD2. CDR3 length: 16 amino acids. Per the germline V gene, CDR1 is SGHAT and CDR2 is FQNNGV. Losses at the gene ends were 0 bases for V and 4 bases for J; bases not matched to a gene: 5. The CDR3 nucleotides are TGTGCCAGCAGCTTAGATGCCGGGGGGGGTTACAATGAGCAGTTCTTC. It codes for CASSLDAGGGYNEQFF.

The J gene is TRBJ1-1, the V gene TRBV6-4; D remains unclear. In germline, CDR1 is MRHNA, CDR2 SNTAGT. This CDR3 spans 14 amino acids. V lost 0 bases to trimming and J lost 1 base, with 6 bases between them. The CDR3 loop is CASSDSNRNTEAFF. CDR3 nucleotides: TGTGCCAGCAGTGACTCCAACAGGAACACTGAAGCTTTCTTT.

As DNA, the CDR3 is TGTGCCAGCAGCTTAATAGGGATCTCCCAAGAGACCCAGTACTTC. It is translated as CASSLIGISQETQYF. The V gene is TRBV7-3, the J gene TRBJ2-5; no reliable D call. Trimming left V 1 base short and J 1 base short, with 10 bases between. CDR1 is SGHTA, CDR2 FQGTGA, per germline. There are 15 residues in the CDR3.

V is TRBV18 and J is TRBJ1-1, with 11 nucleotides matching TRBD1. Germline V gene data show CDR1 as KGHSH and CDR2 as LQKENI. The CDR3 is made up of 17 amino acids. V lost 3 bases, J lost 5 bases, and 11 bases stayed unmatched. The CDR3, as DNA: TGTGCCAGCTCACCTGCCGGGACAGGGGGACGTGGGACTGAAGCTTTCTTT. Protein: CASSPAGTGGRGTEAFF.

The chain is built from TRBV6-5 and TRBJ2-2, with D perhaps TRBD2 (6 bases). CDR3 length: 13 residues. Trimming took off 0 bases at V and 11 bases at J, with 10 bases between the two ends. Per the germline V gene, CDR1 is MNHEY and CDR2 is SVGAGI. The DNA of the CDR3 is TGTGCCAGCAGTTACTCGCCGGGAGACGAGCTGTTTTTT. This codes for CASSYSPGDELFF.

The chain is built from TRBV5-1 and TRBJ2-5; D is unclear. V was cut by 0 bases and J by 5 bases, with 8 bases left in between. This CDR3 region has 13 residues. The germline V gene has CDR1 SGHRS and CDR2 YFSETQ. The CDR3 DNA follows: TGCGCCAGCAGCTTGGGAGCCGGGGAGACCCAGTACTTC. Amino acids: CASSLGAGETQYF.

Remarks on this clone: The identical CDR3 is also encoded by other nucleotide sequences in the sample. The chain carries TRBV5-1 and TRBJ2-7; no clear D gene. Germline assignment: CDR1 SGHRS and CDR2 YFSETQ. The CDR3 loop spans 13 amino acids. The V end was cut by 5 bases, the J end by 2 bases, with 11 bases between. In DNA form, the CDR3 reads TGCGCCAGCAGAGAGACACCCACCTACGAGCAGTACTTC. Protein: CASRETPTYEQYF.

The CDR3 coding sequence is TGTGCCAGCAGTTGGGCCGGGCGGGGGCCACCCACAGATACGCAGTATTTT. Translation gives CASSWAGRGPPTDTQYF. The V call is TRBV28, the J call TRBJ2-3, with D possibly TRBD2 on 7 matching bases. Trimming took 4 bases from V and 2 from J, leaving 19 bases between them. From germline, CDR1 is MDHEN and CDR2 SYDVKM. The CDR3 consists of 17 residues.

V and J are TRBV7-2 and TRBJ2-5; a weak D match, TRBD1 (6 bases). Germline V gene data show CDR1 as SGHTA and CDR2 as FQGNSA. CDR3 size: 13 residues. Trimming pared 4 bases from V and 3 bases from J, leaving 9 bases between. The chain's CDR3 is CASSYRTEETQYF. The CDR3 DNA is TGTGCCAGCAGCTACAGGACAGAAGAGACCCAGTACTTC.

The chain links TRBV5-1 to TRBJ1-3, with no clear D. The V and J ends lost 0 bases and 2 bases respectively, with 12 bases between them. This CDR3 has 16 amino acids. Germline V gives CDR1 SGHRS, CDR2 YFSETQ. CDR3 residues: CASSLAAGRTGNTIYF. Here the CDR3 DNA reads TGCGCCAGCAGCTTGGCGGCCGGAAGAACTGGAAACACCATATATTTT.

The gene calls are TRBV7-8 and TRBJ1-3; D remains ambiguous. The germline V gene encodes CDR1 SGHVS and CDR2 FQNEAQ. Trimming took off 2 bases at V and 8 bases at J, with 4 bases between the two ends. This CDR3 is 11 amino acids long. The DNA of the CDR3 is TGTGCCAGCAGCTTATCGGACACCATATATTTT. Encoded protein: CASSLSDTIYF.

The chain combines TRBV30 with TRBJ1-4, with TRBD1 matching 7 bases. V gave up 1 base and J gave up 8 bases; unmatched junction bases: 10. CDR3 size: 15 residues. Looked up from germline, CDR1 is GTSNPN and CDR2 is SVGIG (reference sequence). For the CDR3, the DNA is TGTGCCTGGAGTGCGTCCCAGGGGGGAAGCGAAAAACTGTTTTTT. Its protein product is CAWSASQGGSEKLFF.

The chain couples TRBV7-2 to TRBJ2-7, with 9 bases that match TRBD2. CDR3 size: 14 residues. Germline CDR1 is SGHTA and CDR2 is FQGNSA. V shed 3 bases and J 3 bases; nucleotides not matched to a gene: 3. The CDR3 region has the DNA TGTGCCAGCAGCTTTGGAGCGGGGGGCTACGAGCAGTACTTC. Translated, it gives CASSFGAGGYEQYF.

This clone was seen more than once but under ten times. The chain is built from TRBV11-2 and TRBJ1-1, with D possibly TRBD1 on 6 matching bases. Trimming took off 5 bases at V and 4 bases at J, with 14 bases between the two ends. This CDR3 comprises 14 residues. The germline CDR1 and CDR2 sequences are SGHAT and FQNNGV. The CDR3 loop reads CASSKSSGVTEAFF. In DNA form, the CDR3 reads TGTGCCAGCAGCAAATCTTCAGGGGTCACTGAAGCTTTCTTT.